The 27 T cell receptor beta chains below were found in one sample sequenced in a study of human T cells and chemical hapten exposure. TCRdb called the RACE reads again in MiXCR, with one record for every CDR3 protein. The sample has about 56,000 distinct CDR3 sequences, about 9.3% seen once. Time point denoted: patch test 1, 2 weeks after DPC sensitization. Treatment denoted: therapeutic diphenylcyclopropenone sensitization with weekly scalp DPC. The source material was whole blood, sampled in connection with sensitization to the hapten diphenylcyclopropenone (DPC). The receptor source for this set is a woman between 40 and 55 years old with alopecia areata. Some clones in this sample may be carry-over from other donors' samples.

This clonotype has more than one count but fewer than ten. The genes are TRBV18 and TRBJ1-2, with TRBD1 identical over 9 bases. CDR1 is KGHSH and CDR2 is LQKENI in the germline V gene. The J segment lost 1 base and the V segment lost 2 bases, leaving 2 bases of the junction unmatched. CDR3 length equals 15 residues. The CDR3 loop reads CASSPRQGDNYGYTF. Here the CDR3 DNA reads TGTGCCAGCTCACCAAGACAGGGGGATAACTATGGCTACACCTTC.

In its sample, this clonotype was seen many times. The rearrangement links TRBV6-1 to TRBJ2-1; 8 bases map to TRBD2. The CDR3 covers 16 residues. Germline values: CDR1 MNHNS, CDR2 SASEGT. The V gene end was trimmed by 1 base and the J gene end by 6 bases; junction bases not matched to a gene: 8. CDR3 in amino acids: CASSEEGLAGGNEQFF. CDR3 DNA: TGTGCCAGCAGTGAAGAGGGGCTAGCGGGCGGCAATGAGCAGTTCTTC.

The chain employs TRBV25-1 and TRBJ2-2; D possibly corresponds to TRBD1 (6 bases). The CDR3 runs to 14 residues. Germline values: CDR1 MGHDK, CDR2 SYGVNS. V gave up 6 bases and J gave up 4 bases, with 12 bases separating them. The CDR3 DNA is TGTGCCAGCAGAGAGACAGGAATCACCGGGGAGCTGTTTTTT. It yields the protein CASRETGITGELFF.

The V gene is TRBV2, the J gene TRBJ1-6, with D possibly matching TRBD1 (6 bases). The germline V and J ends were trimmed by 7 bases and 7 bases, with 14 bases remaining between them. The CDR3 is 14 amino acids. Germline lookup yields CDR1 SNHLY and CDR2 FYNNEI. This CDR3 is CASTGGLMNSPLHF. The CDR3 DNA reads as TGTGCCAGCACTGGGGGCTTAATGAATTCACCCCTCCACTTT.

V is TRBV5-1 and J is TRBJ2-2; D call uncertain. The CDR3 length is 18 residues. Trimming took off 0 bases at V and 5 bases at J, with 20 bases between the two ends. Germline V lookup: CDR1 SGHRS, CDR2 YFSETQ. For the CDR3, the DNA is TGCGCCAGCAGCTTGGACGGTGCCTCTATATTGGTGACCGGGGAGCTGTTTTTT. Translating it yields CASSLDGASILVTGELFF.

The chain employs TRBV6-5 and TRBJ2-2; 8 bases are shared with TRBD1. Per germline, CDR1 MNHEY and CDR2 SVGAGI. With V trimmed by 4 bases and J by 6 bases, 10 bases remained unmatched. The CDR3 is 16 residues long. This CDR3 is CASSLGQGWASGELFF. The CDR3 nucleotides are TGTGCCAGCAGTTTAGGACAGGGATGGGCATCCGGGGAGCTGTTTTTT.

This clonotype was detected a few times. CDR3 protein: CASSYSSGARTDTQYF. CDR3 bases: TGTGCCAGCAGTTACTCGAGTGGGGCCCGCACAGATACGCAGTATTTT. The chain uses TRBV6-5 and TRBJ2-3, with D perhaps matching TRBD1 (5 bases). This CDR3 has 16 amino acids. V was shortened by 0 bases and J by 1 base, with 11 bases between the two germline ends. From germline, CDR1 is MNHEY and CDR2 SVGAGI.

This clonotype was seen many times. DNA of the CDR3: TGTGCCAGCAGCTTAGTTGGCGGGGCCCAGGTCACAGATACGCAGTATTTT. Protein: CASSLVGGAQVTDTQYF. The rearrangement joins TRBV11-2 to TRBJ2-3, with D tentatively TRBD2 (6 bases). The CDR3 is 17 residues long. The V and J ends lost 1 base and 2 bases respectively, with 16 bases between them. Germline loops: CDR1 SGHAT, CDR2 FQNNGV.

Regarding this clonotype: Compared with germline, one end of the junction differs, possibly owing to a read error. The V gene is TRBV3-1, the J gene TRBJ1-1; D gene uncertain. CDR3 length: 12 residues. The V gene's germline CDR1 is LGHDT and CDR2 YNNKEL (reference sequence). The CDR3: CASSQGSRPWLF. The CDR3 nucleotides read TGTGCCAGCAGCCAAGGAAGCAGGCCTTGGTTGTTT.

This chain connects TRBV19 to TRBJ2-1; the D is unclear. The CDR3 has 13 amino acids. CDR1 is LNHDA and CDR2 is SQIVND in the germline V gene (reference sequence). Trimming took off 0 bases at V and 3 bases at J, with 3 bases between the two ends. CDR3 bases: TGTGCCAGTAGTATAGAGGGCTACAATGAGCAGTTCTTC. This encodes CASSIEGYNEQFF.

This clonotype was recorded at least ten times. The chain is built from TRBV5-1 and TRBJ1-1; 8 bases align to TRBD1. Trimming cost V 4 bases and J 0 bases; bases outside gene matches: 8. Germline-derived CDR1 and CDR2 are SGHRS and YFSETQ. CDR3 length: 16 amino acids. CDR3 sequence (DNA): TGCGCCAGCAGCCCGCGGACAGGGCAAGTGAACACTGAAGCTTTCTTT. Translating gives CASSPRTGQVNTEAFF.

This clonotype has just a few counts. V and J are TRBV6-6 and TRBJ2-7; D possibly uses TRBD1 or TRBD2 (5 bases each). The length of the CDR3 is 12 residues. Trimming stripped 2 bases from V and 7 bases from J, with 9 bases between. Germline values: CDR1 MNHNY, CDR2 SVGAGI (reference sequence). In DNA form, the CDR3 reads TGTGCCAGCAGTTACGAGGGGAGAGAGCAGTACTTC. It codes for CASSYEGREQYF.

This clonotype came up a few times. The J gene is TRBJ1-1, the V gene TRBV29-1; no clear D gene. This CDR3 comprises 13 residues. Trimming stripped 1 base from V and 1 base from J, with 7 bases between. Germline assignment: CDR1 SQVTM and CDR2 ANQGSEA. This CDR3 is CSVEVQKNTEAFF. CDR3 bases: TGCAGCGTTGAAGTACAGAAGAACACTGAAGCTTTCTTT. The full variable domain, rest sourced from reference TRBV29-1 and TRBJ1-1, is SAVISQKPSRDICQRGTSLTIQCQVDSQVTMMFWYRQQPGQSLTLIATANQGSEATYESGFVIDKFPISRPNLTFSTLTVSNMSPEDSSIYLCSVEVQKNTEAFFGQGTRLTVV.

This clonotype has just a few counts. The V gene is TRBV7-9, the J gene TRBJ1-2; no clear D gene. The CDR3 runs to 13 residues. V dropped 2 bases and J dropped 6 bases, with 10 bases sitting between them. The germline V gene has CDR1 SEHNR and CDR2 FQNEAQ (reference sequence). The CDR3 is CASSLFTGHGYTF. The CDR3 DNA reads TGTGCCAGCAGCTTATTTACCGGCCATGGCTACACCTTC.

The gene calls are TRBV15 and TRBJ2-7, with D possibly TRBD1 on 6 matching bases. With 0 bases removed from V and 3 bases from J, the gap between germline ends came to 12 bases. The V gene's germline CDR1 is LNHNV and CDR2 YYDKDF (reference sequence). CDR3 length: 15 amino acids. The DNA of the CDR3 is TGTGCCACCAGCAGAGATTGGGGGCCCGGCTACGAGCAGTACTTC. Its translation is CATSRDWGPGYEQYF.

This clonotype was recorded a few times. The V and J genes are TRBV2 and TRBJ2-2; maybe TRBD1 (5 bases). Between the trimmed V and J ends, which lost 2 bases and 1 base, there was a span of 8 bases. This CDR3 is built from 15 residues. The V gene's germline CDR1 is SNHLY and CDR2 FYNNEI. DNA for the CDR3: TGTGCCAGCAGTGAATGGCAGGGGAACACCGGGGAGCTGTTTTTT. Encoded protein: CASSEWQGNTGELFF.

The V and J genes are TRBV20-1 and TRBJ1-1; maybe TRBD1 (5 bases). Germline CDR1 DFQATT, CDR2 SNEGSKA (reference sequence). Trimming shortened V by 2 bases and J by 5 bases, and 15 bases separated the two germline ends. The CDR3 has 14 amino acids. The CDR3 DNA is TGCAGTGCTAGACTGACAGTAGTTCGAACTGAAGCTTTCTTT. Amino acids: CSARLTVVRTEAFF.

V and J are TRBV20-1 and TRBJ1-2; D ambiguous. This CDR3 comprises 12 residues. V lost 5 bases and J lost 5, with 12 bases in between. Germline V gene data show CDR1 as DFQATT and CDR2 as SNEGSKA (reference sequence). The CDR3 DNA is TGCAGTGCTCCTTTCGGCATTTATGGCTACACCTTC. Protein product: CSAPFGIYGYTF.

This clonotype was observed a handful of times. The rearrangement joins TRBV13 to TRBJ1-1; TRBD1 might be the D (6 bases). The CDR3 length is 14 residues. Trimming cost V 5 bases and J 5 bases, with 15 bases left between them. Germline V gives CDR1 PRHDT, CDR2 FYEKMQ (reference sequence). In DNA form, the CDR3 reads TGTGCCAGCAGCCTGAAAGGGGGAGTGACTGAAGCTTTCTTT. It yields the protein CASSLKGGVTEAFF.

This clonotype was observed at least ten times. V and J are TRBV30 and TRBJ1-6; D gene ambiguous. Per germline, CDR1 GTSNPN and CDR2 SVGIG (reference sequence). The CDR3 contains 15 residues. The germline V and J ends were trimmed by 0 bases and 6 bases, with 12 bases remaining between them. This CDR3 is CAWSVRGRANSPLHF. The CDR3 DNA sequence: TGTGCCTGGAGTGTACGAGGGAGAGCTAATTCACCCCTCCACTTT. Using reference TRBV30 and TRBJ1-6 for the parts outside the CDR3, the full variable domain is SQTIHQWPATLVQPVGSPLSLECTVEGTSNPNLYWYRQAAGRGLQLLFYSVGIGQISSEVPQNLSASRPQDRQFILSSKKLLLSDSGFYLCAWSVRGRANSPLHFGNGTRLTVT.

The rearrangement joins TRBV23-1 to TRBJ2-4, with D possibly TRBD2 on 6 matching bases. TRBV23-1 is an ORF; its function is uncertain. The ends were cut back, 3 bases at V and 5 bases at J, with 11 bases in the middle. The CDR3 has 14 residues. As DNA, the CDR3 is TGCGCCAGCAGTCACACCGGAGGGGAAAACATTCAGTACTTC. Protein product: CASSHTGGENIQYF.

This clonotype came up a few times. The chain recombines TRBV7-2 with TRBJ2-7; 7 bases are shared with TRBD2. V lost 5 bases to trimming and J lost 4 bases; unmatched junction nucleotides: 5. Germline CDR1 and CDR2: SGHTA and FQGNSA. There are 13 residues in the CDR3. CDR3 sequence: CASSGDYQYEQYF. The CDR3 nucleotides read TGTGCCAGCAGCGGGGACTACCAGTACGAGCAGTACTTC.

This clonotype occurred many times. V gene TRBV12-3 or TRBV12-4 combines with J gene TRBJ2-3; TRBD1 matches 7 bases. This CDR3 has 16 residues. V lost 3 bases and J lost 2; bases outside the gene matches: 8. The CDR3 bases are TGTGCCAGCAGTTTCAGGGGACAGTTAGACACAGATACGCAGTATTTT. Amino acids: CASSFRGQLDTDTQYF.

This rearrangement joins TRBV5-1 to TRBJ2-7, with 8 bases aligning to TRBD2. Germline V gene lookup returns CDR1 SGHRS and CDR2 YFSETQ. The V segment lost 2 bases and the J segment 0 bases; nucleotides outside the gene matches: 4. The CDR3 extends over 15 amino acids. The CDR3 bases are TGCGCCAGCAGCTTAATTAGCGGGGACTCCTACGAGCAGTACTTC. Its translation is CASSLISGDSYEQYF.

This clonotype was picked up many times. This chain's CDR3 is CASSSPSGGPSHEQYF. Here the CDR3 DNA reads TGTGCCAGCAGTTCCCCTAGCGGGGGTCCGAGTCACGAGCAGTACTTC. The chain employs TRBV6-6 and TRBJ2-7; 10 bases match TRBD2. The CDR3 runs 16 residues. The V segment lost 4 bases and the J segment 5 bases; nucleotides outside the gene matches: 11. CDR1 is MNHNY, CDR2 SVGAGI, per germline (reference sequence).

This clonotype was recorded a few times. The V call is TRBV3-1, the J call TRBJ2-1; D possibly corresponds to TRBD1 (5 bases). The ends were cut back, 2 bases at V and 10 bases at J, with 15 bases in the middle. The CDR3 runs to 14 residues. Germline CDR1 reads LGHDT; CDR2 reads YNNKEL (reference sequence). CDR3 nucleotides: TGTGCCAGCAGCCAACTTCAAGGGGCAGGGGAGCAGTTCTTC. Translation gives CASSQLQGAGEQFF.

This clonotype came up many times. The V and J genes are TRBV7-6 and TRBJ1-6; the D gene is possibly TRBD1 (6 bases). The CDR3 sequence is 14 residues long. The ends were cut back, 5 bases at V and 9 bases at J, with 14 bases in the middle. The germline V gene encodes CDR1 SGHVS and CDR2 FNYEAQ. The CDR3 DNA reads TGTGCCAGCAGCCCCAACGGAGGGGGTTCACCCCTCCACTTT. Translation: CASSPNGGGSPLHF. Full variable domain (remainder filled in from reference TRBV7-6 and TRBJ1-6): GAGVSQSPRYKVTKRGQDVALRCDPISGHVSLYWYRQALGQGPEFLTYFNYEAQQDKSGLPNDRFSAERPEGSISTLTIQRTEQRDSAMYRCASSPNGGGSPLHFGNGTRLTVT.